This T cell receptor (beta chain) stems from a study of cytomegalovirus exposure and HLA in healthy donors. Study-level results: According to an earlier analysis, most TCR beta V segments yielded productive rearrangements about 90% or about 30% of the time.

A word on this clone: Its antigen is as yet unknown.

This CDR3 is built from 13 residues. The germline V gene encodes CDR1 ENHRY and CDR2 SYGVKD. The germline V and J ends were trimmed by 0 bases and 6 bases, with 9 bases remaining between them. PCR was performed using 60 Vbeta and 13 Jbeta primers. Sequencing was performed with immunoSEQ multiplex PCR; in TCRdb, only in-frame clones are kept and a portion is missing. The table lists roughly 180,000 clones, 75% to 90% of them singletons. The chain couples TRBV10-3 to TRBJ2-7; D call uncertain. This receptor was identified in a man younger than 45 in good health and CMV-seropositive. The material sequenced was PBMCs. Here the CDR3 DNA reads TGTGCCATCAGTGAGTCGAGGCAGACCGAGCAGTACTTC. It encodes CAISESRQTEQYF.